This section outlines one TCR beta chain sequence together with its context. The antigen is undetermined. TCRdb re-derived calls from the RT-PCR reads in MiXCR, one entry per CDR3 protein. This sample carries some 2,200 distinct CDR3 sequences, more than 7% of them seen once, and the ten largest clones take roughly 4.3%. The sample originates from a study of yellow fever vaccine responses in identical twins. Study-wide findings and caveats: On the reported evidence, twins' vaccine T cell responses seemed partly convergent and partly personalized.

Germline CDR1 reads SGHAT; CDR2 reads FQNNGV. V was shortened by 6 bases and J by 3 bases, with 9 bases between the two germline ends. The length of the CDR3 is 12 residues. Here the sequenced sample was T cells from blood (PBMCs), unsorted or a sorted subset (not recorded which), taken around 2 years after vaccination. This clonotype was obtained from a woman aged 18 to 35 who received the yellow fever vaccine. The gene calls are TRBV11-2 and TRBJ2-7; no reliable D call. The CDR3 DNA is TGTGCCAGCAGTCGACACGTCTACGAGCAGTACTTC. This translates into CASSRHVYEQYF.